Presented here are 17 T cell receptor beta chains from one specimen sequenced in a study of cytomegalovirus exposure and HLA in healthy donors. It was with 60 Vbeta and 13 Jbeta primers that the PCR ran. Using immunoSEQ multiplex PCR, the repertoire was profiled, and TCRdb retains in-frame clones only, with some absent. The data contain around 140,000 clones, roughly 78% of them singletons. The sample was PBMCs. These receptors were obtained from a female donor in good health and CMV-seronegative.

The chain employs TRBV7-2 and TRBJ2-1, with 9 nucleotides matching TRBD2. Germline V gives CDR1 SGHTA, CDR2 FQGNSA. Trimming took 1 base from V and 4 from J; bases not matched to a gene: 8. The CDR3 runs 17 residues. CDR3 sequence (DNA): TGTGCCAGCAGCTTAGGAGTGGTGGGACTAGCTTACAATGAGCAGTTCTTC. Translating it yields CASSLGVVGLAYNEQFF. The complete variable domain, with remaining parts taken from reference TRBV7-2 and TRBJ2-1, reads GAGVSQSPSNKVTEKGKDVELRCDPISGHTALYWYRQSLGQGLEFLIYFQGNSAPDKSGLPSDRFSAERTGGSVSTLTIQRTQQEDSAVYLCASSLGVVGLAYNEQFFGPGTRLTVL.

The CDR3 is CASSPKMNTEAFF. CDR3 nucleotide sequence: TGTGCCAGCAGTCCTAAGATGAACACTGAAGCTTTCTTT. This chain links TRBV9 with TRBJ1-1; D unclear. This CDR3 region has 13 residues. V gave up 5 bases and J gave up 0 bases, with 8 bases separating them. Germline CDR1 is SGDLS and CDR2 is YYNGEE.

The chain uses TRBV9 and TRBJ2-2; D perhaps matches TRBD1 (6 bases). Trimming took 3 bases from V and 6 from J, leaving 18 bases between them. Germline assignment: CDR1 SGDLS and CDR2 YYNGEE. The CDR3 extends over 16 amino acids. The CDR3 is CASSAWGGGASGELFF. The CDR3 nucleotides read TGTGCCAGCAGCGCCTGGGGTGGGGGCGCGTCCGGGGAGCTGTTTTTT.

The chain links TRBV19 to TRBJ1-2; the D gene is possibly TRBD1 (6 bases). Trimming took 7 bases from V and 0 from J, leaving 15 bases between them. This CDR3 contains 15 residues. Germline-derived CDR1 and CDR2 are LNHDA and SQIVND (reference sequence). In nucleotides, the CDR3 is TGTGCCAGTACAGGGACACACCGGGCTAACTATGGCTACACCTTC. Its protein product is CASTGTHRANYGYTF.

V usage is TRBV4-1 and J usage is TRBJ2-7; TRBD2 aligns across 9 bases. Germline trimming cut 3 bases from V and 6 bases from J; bases unmatched to any gene: 15. This CDR3 contains 17 residues. Germline CDR1 MGHRA, CDR2 YSYEKL. The CDR3 protein is CASSQRDSGSSSSEQYF. CDR3 nucleotide sequence: TGCGCCAGCAGCCAGAGGGATAGCGGGAGTAGTTCTTCCGAGCAGTACTTC.

The count of this clone is one. This chain uses TRBV7-8 with TRBJ2-1; 9 bases map to TRBD2. V was clipped by 6 bases and J by 9 bases; unmatched bases: 9. Germline loops: CDR1 SGHVS, CDR2 FQNEAQ. The CDR3 loop spans 14 amino acids. CDR3 DNA sequence: TGTGCCAGCAGTCATGGGACTAGCAGTTTTGAGCAGTTCTTC. Translated: CASSHGTSSFEQFF.

The chain uses TRBV4-1 and TRBJ2-7, with 10 bases fitting TRBD2. The V segment lost 8 bases and the J segment 4 bases; nucleotides outside the gene matches: 11. This CDR3 region has 15 residues. The germline V gene encodes CDR1 MGHRA and CDR2 YSYEKL. CDR3 protein: CASATPGTSEYEQYF. The CDR3 coding sequence is TGCGCCAGCGCTACCCCCGGGACTAGCGAGTACGAGCAGTACTTC.

The genes are TRBV19 and TRBJ2-5; 8 bases are shared with TRBD1. The CDR3 totals 17 residues. V trimming: 1 base; J trimming: 7 bases; junction bases outside the gene matches: 14. The V gene's germline CDR1 is LNHDA and CDR2 SQIVND (reference sequence). This CDR3 reads CASSIAPQGAWGGTQYF. In nucleotides, the CDR3 is TGTGCCAGTAGTATAGCCCCCCAGGGGGCCTGGGGAGGGACCCAGTACTTC.

The chain employs TRBV7-6 and TRBJ2-7; 10 bases line up with TRBD2. Trimming removed 4 bases from V and 0 bases from J; junction bases left unmatched: 3. Per the germline V gene, CDR1 is SGHVS and CDR2 is FNYEAQ. The CDR3 is 15 amino acids. The CDR3 bases are TGTGCCAGCAGCTCTGGACTAGCGGCCTCCTACGAGCAGTACTTC. Protein sequence: CASSSGLAASYEQYF. The entire variable domain, with the rest obtained from reference TRBV7-6 and TRBJ2-7, is as follows: GAGVSQSPRYKVTKRGQDVALRCDPISGHVSLYWYRQALGQGPEFLTYFNYEAQQDKSGLPNDRFSAERPEGSISTLTIQRTEQRDSAMYRCASSSGLAASYEQYFGPGTRLTVT.

The V gene is TRBV12-5, the J gene TRBJ2-1; weak D call: TRBD2 (6 bases). V was clipped by 2 bases and J by 2 bases, with 25 bases between them. The CDR3 has 20 amino acids. Germline V gene sequence: CDR1 LGHNT, CDR2 FRNRAP. The CDR3 sequence: CASGLWGVGRGRNPYNEQFF. The CDR3 coding sequence is TGTGCTAGTGGTTTGTGGGGTGTGGGTCGAGGGAGGAACCCCTACAATGAGCAGTTCTTC.

The V gene is TRBV4-2, the J gene TRBJ2-7; D is unclear. V lost 4 bases and J 0 bases, leaving 10 bases between the germline ends. CDR1 is LGHNA and CDR2 is YNFKEQ in the germline V gene. The CDR3 runs to 14 residues. In DNA, the CDR3 is TGTGCCAGCAGCCCCTCGGCTAGCTCCTACGAGCAGTACTTC. Protein sequence: CASSPSASSYEQYF.

As concerns this clone: This same CDR3 is encoded by further DNA sequences in the sample. The chain recombines TRBV28 with TRBJ2-4, with 13 bases aligning to TRBD2. The CDR3 consists of 15 residues. CDR1 MDHEN and CDR2 SYDVKM come from the germline V gene. The junction had 6 bases not matched to a gene; V was cut back by 5 bases and J by 8 bases. CDR3 sequence reads: CASSAGLAGIDIQYF. CDR3 sequence (DNA): TGTGCCAGCAGTGCGGGACTAGCGGGAATTGACATTCAGTACTTC.

The chain couples TRBV7-2 to TRBJ1-4; D is ambiguous. The CDR3 contains 16 residues. V was pared by 5 bases and J by 3 bases, with 16 bases between. Germline CDR1 and CDR2: SGHTA and FQGNSA. Written as DNA, the CDR3 is TGTGCCAGCAGCCAACAAGGTTCCGGGGCTAATGAAAAACTGTTTTTT. This gives the protein CASSQQGSGANEKLFF.

The rearrangement joins TRBV19 to TRBJ2-1, with 11 bases identical to TRBD1. The V segment lost 6 bases and the J segment 2 bases; nucleotides outside the gene matches: 3. In germline, CDR1 is LNHDA, CDR2 SQIVND (reference sequence). The CDR3 runs to 15 residues. The CDR3 here is CASRGQGVTYNEQFF. The CDR3 DNA is TGTGCCAGTAGGGGACAGGGGGTGACCTACAATGAGCAGTTCTTC. The full variable domain, in which reference TRBV19 and TRBJ2-1 provide the parts outside the CDR3, is DGGITQSPKYLFRKEGQNVTLSCEQNLNHDAMYWYRQDPGQGLRLIYYSQIVNDFQKGDIAEGYSVSREKKESFPLTVTSAQKNPTAFYLCASRGQGVTYNEQFFGPGTRLTVL.

The chain recombines TRBV9 with TRBJ2-3; TRBD2 might be the D (6 bases). The germline V gene encodes CDR1 SGDLS and CDR2 YYNGEE. V was trimmed by 0 bases and J by 4 bases, leaving 9 bases between them. This CDR3 spans 14 amino acids. The CDR3 protein is CASSVGLASDTQYF. The CDR3 DNA reads as TGTGCCAGCAGCGTAGGGCTAGCGTCAGATACGCAGTATTTT. Combining the CDR3 with reference TRBV9 and TRBJ2-3 gives the whole variable domain DSGVTQTPKHLITATGQRVTLRCSPRSGDLSVYWYQQSLDQGLQFLIQYYNGEERAKGNILERFSAQQFPDLHSELNLSSLELGDSALYFCASSVGLASDTQYFGPGTRLTVL.

The chain has TRBV27 and TRBJ2-2; tentatively, D is TRBD2 (5 bases). Looked up from germline, CDR1 is MNHEY and CDR2 is SMNVEV (reference sequence). V was shortened by 8 bases and J by 8 bases, with 15 bases between the two germline ends. The length of the CDR3 is 13 residues. In nucleotides, the CDR3 is TGTGCCAGCCTCCGGCTAGCCCAGGGGGAGCTGTTTTTT. Its translation is CASLRLAQGELFF.

V usage is TRBV27 and J usage is TRBJ2-2; D is ambiguous. The germline V and J ends were trimmed by 5 bases and 4 bases, with 5 bases remaining between them. The V gene's germline CDR1 is MNHEY and CDR2 SMNVEV (reference sequence). The CDR3 has 12 residues. This CDR3 is CASSGLTGELFF. The DNA for the CDR3 is TGTGCCAGCAGTGGCCTCACCGGGGAGCTGTTTTTT.